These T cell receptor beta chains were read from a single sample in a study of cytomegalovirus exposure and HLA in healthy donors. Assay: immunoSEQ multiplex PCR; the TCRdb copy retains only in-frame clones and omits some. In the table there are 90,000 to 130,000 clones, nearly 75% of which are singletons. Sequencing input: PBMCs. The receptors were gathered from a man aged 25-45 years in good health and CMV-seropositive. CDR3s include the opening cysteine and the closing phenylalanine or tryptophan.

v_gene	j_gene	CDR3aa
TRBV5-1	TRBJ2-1	CASTGQGFDEQFF
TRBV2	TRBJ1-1	CASGPDTAGLYTEAFF
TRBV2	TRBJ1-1	CASGGQGNTEAFF
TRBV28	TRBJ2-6	CASSPLDRGTAGANVLTF
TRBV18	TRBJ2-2	CASSPMGGFANTGELFF
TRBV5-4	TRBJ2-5	CASSSRTQETQYF
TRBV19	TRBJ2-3	CASTSRGEGADTQYF
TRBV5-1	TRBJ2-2	CASSLVRGTGELFF
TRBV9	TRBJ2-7	CASSVGGGTYEQYF
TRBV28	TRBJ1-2	CASSLYPVRVVYGYTF